This paragraph covers one T cell receptor beta chain sequence. Its antigen remains unidentified. The junction and the germline gene differ at one end; a read error may be behind it. The identical CDR3 is also encoded by other nucleotide sequences in the sample. Sequencing was performed with immunoSEQ multiplex PCR; in TCRdb, only in-frame clones are kept and a portion is missing. The sample lists around 50,000 clones; approximately 92% were seen once. The data originate from a study of CD4+ T cells in melanoma. General observations from the study: A reported correlation linked neoantigen-specific CD4+ T cells to CD8+, macrophage and B cell function.

Material: peripheral blood. The TCR comes from a human donor with melanoma.

CDR3 DNA: TGCGCCTGGAGAGGATTTTCCGCTAATTCACCCCTCCACTTT. Translating it yields CAWRGFSANSPLHF. The chain joins TRBV30 to TRBJ1-6; D remains unclear. CDR3 length equals 14 residues. CDR1 and CDR2 (germline): GTSNPN, SVGIG (reference sequence).